One sample yielded the 23 T cell receptor beta chains listed below, sequenced in a study of blood T cell repertoires in COVID-19. Sequencing used immunoSEQ multiplex PCR; TCRdb keeps in-frame clones, though not all of them. The repertoire holds approximately 50,000 clones, with just under 90% as singletons. Sample: peripheral blood. These receptors were taken from a middle-aged man with acute or convalescent COVID-19.

V usage is TRBV6-5 and J usage is TRBJ1-6; maybe TRBD1 (6 bases). Germline-derived CDR1 and CDR2 are MNHEY and SVGAGI. Trimming removed 4 bases from V and 7 bases from J, with 14 bases in between. The length of the CDR3 is 15 residues. CDR3 nucleotide sequence: TGTGCCAGCAGTTCGGTTCCGGGGGGCAATTCACCCCTCCACTTT. Its protein is CASSSVPGGNSPLHF.

The chain is built from TRBV5-1 and TRBJ2-5, with D maybe TRBD2 (5 bases). The CDR3 has 14 residues. Germline CDR1 and CDR2: SGHRS and YFSETQ. The V and J ends lost 3 bases and 0 bases respectively, with 9 bases between them. CDR3 coding DNA: TGCGCCAGCAGCTCACTAGTAAACCAAGAGACCCAGTACTTC. This codes for CASSSLVNQETQYF.

The chain combines TRBV15 with TRBJ2-7, with 7 bases fitting TRBD2. This CDR3 is built from 16 residues. CDR1 is LNHNV, CDR2 YYDKDF, per germline (reference sequence). V dropped 0 bases and J dropped 4; count of bases not matched to a gene: 9. CDR3 sequence (DNA): TGTGCCACCAGCAGAGATCTGGGGGGGTCGCGGTACGAGCAGTACTTC. Amino acids: CATSRDLGGSRYEQYF.

This rearrangement joins TRBV7-9 to TRBJ2-1, with 8 positions matching TRBD2. Germline trimming cut 2 bases from V and 2 bases from J; bases unmatched to any gene: 5. Per germline, CDR1 SEHNR and CDR2 FQNEAQ (reference sequence). CDR3 length equals 16 residues. The CDR3 here is CASSLWEREPYNEQFF. The CDR3 nucleotides are TGTGCCAGCAGCTTATGGGAGCGGGAGCCCTACAATGAGCAGTTCTTC.

This chain connects TRBV2 to TRBJ1-1, with unresolved D. The CDR3 is 11 amino acids. Germline CDR1 SNHLY, CDR2 FYNNEI. The V end was cut by 7 bases, the J end by 8 bases, with 11 bases between. The CDR3 sequence is CASKVAREAFF. The DNA of the CDR3 is TGTGCCAGCAAAGTAGCCCGAGAAGCTTTCTTT.

The rearrangement links TRBV16 to TRBJ2-7; 9 nucleotides match TRBD1. V shed 5 bases and J 1 base; nucleotides not matched to a gene: 3. The CDR3 runs to 14 residues. Germline assignment: CDR1 KGHSY and CDR2 FQNENV. The CDR3 loop is CASSYGTGSYEQYF. The DNA of the CDR3 is TGTGCCAGCAGCTATGGGACAGGGTCCTACGAGCAGTACTTC.

This clone was seen just once. The rearrangement links TRBV6-1 to TRBJ1-3, with D maybe TRBD1 (6 bases). Germline CDR1 MNHNS, CDR2 SASEGT. V was pared by 3 bases and J by 4 bases, with 13 bases between. CDR3 length equals 15 residues. As DNA, the CDR3 is TGTGCCAGCAGTGACCAGCAGGGGAGAGGAAACACCATATATTTT. Encoded protein: CASSDQQGRGNTIYF.

The CDR3 loop reads CASRRLTSGATNEKLFF. DNA of the CDR3: TGTGCCAGCAGACGGCTTACGTCGGGGGCAACTAATGAAAAACTGTTTTTT. The chain is built from TRBV27 and TRBJ1-4; D possibly corresponds to TRBD1 (5 bases). Germline V gene data show CDR1 as MNHEY and CDR2 as SMNVEV (reference sequence). Deletions cut 6 bases from V and 0 bases from J, with 17 bases between. The CDR3 is made up of 17 amino acids.

This chain connects TRBV18 to TRBJ2-3; perhaps TRBD2 as D (5 bases). CDR1 and CDR2 (germline): KGHSH, LQKENI. V was trimmed by 0 bases and J by 3 bases, leaving 10 bases between them. There are 15 residues in the CDR3. The CDR3 sequence is CASSPPRGRTDTQYF. The CDR3 region has the DNA TGTGCCAGCTCACCACCCCGGGGTAGAACAGATACGCAGTATTTT. The full variable domain, rest sourced from reference TRBV18 and TRBJ2-3, is NAGVMQNPRHLVRRRGQEARLRCSPMKGHSHVYWYRQLPEEGLKFMVYLQKENIIDESGMPKERFSAEFPKEGPSILRIQQVVRGDSAAYFCASSPPRGRTDTQYFGPGTRLTVL.

This clone was recorded a few times. The chain joins TRBV28 to TRBJ2-1; a possible D gene is TRBD2 (6 bases). The germline CDR1 and CDR2 sequences are MDHEN and SYDVKM. The CDR3 is made up of 14 amino acids. The V end was cut by 5 bases, the J end by 6 bases, with 14 bases between. The CDR3: CASSRQTSSNEQFF. For the CDR3, the DNA is TGTGCCAGCAGTCGACAGACTAGTTCCAATGAGCAGTTCTTC.

In nucleotides, the CDR3 is TGTGCCAGCAGTCTCAGGACAGGGAATAATGAGCAGTTCTTC. It specifies CASSLRTGNNEQFF. V usage is TRBV27 and J usage is TRBJ2-1; 8 bases are shared with TRBD1. With 5 bases clipped from V and 7 bases from J, the junction kept 7 bases outside the gene matches. This CDR3 has 14 amino acids. From germline, CDR1 is MNHEY and CDR2 SMNVEV (reference sequence).

This sequence joins TRBV3-1 (or the pseudogene TRBV3-2) and TRBJ2-7; D is uncertain. V lost 0 bases, J lost 2 bases, and 8 bases lay in between. Germline CDR1 LGHDT, CDR2 YNNKEL (reference sequence). The CDR3 totals 14 residues. Written as DNA, the CDR3 is TGTGCCAGCAGCCAAGACAGGTTTCCCTACGAGCAGTACTTC. Its translation is CASSQDRFPYEQYF.

The rearrangement joins TRBV5-6 to TRBJ2-3; 9 bases are a match to TRBD2. Trimming at V came to 4 bases and at J to 3 bases, leaving 18 bases not matched to a gene. Per germline, CDR1 SGHDT and CDR2 YYEEEE. The CDR3 covers 19 residues. The CDR3 region is CASSPAGVIAGVRTDTQYF. DNA for the CDR3: TGTGCCAGCAGCCCGGCGGGGGTAATAGCGGGAGTTAGGACAGATACGCAGTATTTT.

The rearrangement joins TRBV5-1 to TRBJ2-1; D call uncertain. V gave up 4 bases and J gave up 1 base, with 12 bases separating them. The CDR3 spans 15 residues. In germline, CDR1 is SGHRS, CDR2 YFSETQ. The DNA of the CDR3 is TGCGCCAGCAGCCTCCTCAGGCCTTCCTACAATGAGCAGTTCTTC. Translation: CASSLLRPSYNEQFF.

CDR3 in DNA: TGTGCCAGCAGTTACGGACTGTCCTACGAGCAGTACTTC. Protein: CASSYGLSYEQYF. The rearrangement joins TRBV6-5 to TRBJ2-7; tentative D call: TRBD2 (5 bases). The CDR3 totals 13 residues. V was shortened by 2 bases and J by 1 base, with 6 bases between the two germline ends. CDR1 is MNHEY and CDR2 is SVGAGI in the germline V gene.

V gene TRBV20-1 combines with J gene TRBJ2-7; 7 bases fit TRBD1. The V gene's germline CDR1 is DFQATT and CDR2 SNEGSKA (reference sequence). J was trimmed by 0 bases and V by 3 bases; bases with no gene match: 5. CDR3 length equals 14 residues. The CDR3 here is CSASPGTVSYEQYF. The CDR3 DNA follows: TGCAGTGCTAGTCCCGGGACAGTCTCCTACGAGCAGTACTTC.

This clone was observed a single time. V gene TRBV7-6 combines with J gene TRBJ2-1; D is possibly TRBD2 (5 bases). The CDR3 is 16 residues long. V was shortened by 1 base and J by 0 bases, with 10 bases between the two germline ends. In germline, CDR1 is SGHVS, CDR2 FNYEAQ. The CDR3 protein is CASSLEGTSSYNEQFF. CDR3 in DNA: TGTGCCAGCAGCTTAGAGGGTACTAGCTCCTACAATGAGCAGTTCTTC.

The V call is TRBV7-8, the J call TRBJ1-2; D perhaps matches TRBD1 (6 bases). This CDR3 has 14 amino acids. Germline CDR1 SGHVS, CDR2 FQNEAQ. The ends were cut back, 2 bases at V and 4 bases at J, with 11 bases in the middle. The CDR3 sequence: CASSLRTDVYGYTF. For the CDR3, the DNA is TGTGCCAGCAGCTTACGGACAGACGTCTATGGCTACACCTTC.

This chain joins TRBV7-3 and TRBJ2-3, with 8 bases fitting TRBD1. V was clipped by 0 bases and J by 2 bases; unmatched bases: 10. The CDR3 spans 18 residues. Per germline, CDR1 SGHTA and CDR2 FQGTGA. The CDR3 is CASSLTAPGQAITDTQYF. DNA of the CDR3: TGTGCCAGCAGCTTAACGGCCCCGGGACAGGCCATCACAGATACGCAGTATTTT.

The chain has TRBV19 and TRBJ1-1; tentative D call: TRBD1 (5 bases). The CDR3 contains 15 residues. V was shortened by 7 bases and J by 4 bases, with 19 bases between the two germline ends. Germline V gives CDR1 LNHDA, CDR2 SQIVND (reference sequence). The DNA for the CDR3 is TGTGCCAGTACCCTCGGGGGGGGTCACGGCACTGAAGCTTTCTTT. Amino acid sequence: CASTLGGGHGTEAFF.

V usage is TRBV27 and J usage is TRBJ2-7; 9 bases are shared with TRBD1. Germline V gene sequence: CDR1 MNHEY, CDR2 SMNVEV (reference sequence). The trim removed 2 bases at V and 6 bases at J, leaving 8 bases unmatched. The CDR3 consists of 15 residues. The CDR3 DNA reads as TGTGCCAGCAGTTTAACACCGGGACAGGGACGCGAGCAGTACTTC. It is translated as CASSLTPGQGREQYF.

CDR3 loop: CASSLAGTYNEQFF. The CDR3, as DNA: TGTGCCAGCAGCCTAGCGGGAACCTACAATGAGCAGTTCTTC. This chain uses TRBV27 with TRBJ2-1; 9 nucleotides match TRBD2. Germline assignment: CDR1 MNHEY and CDR2 SMNVEV (reference sequence). Unmatched junction bases numbered 2, after V lost 6 bases and J lost 2 bases. The CDR3 is made up of 14 amino acids.

The chain recombines TRBV7-9 with TRBJ2-3; 7 bases fit TRBD2. CDR3 length: 17 amino acids. V lost 1 base, J lost 1 base, and 8 bases stayed unmatched. The germline gives CDR1 SEHNR, CDR2 FQNEAQ (reference sequence). The DNA for the CDR3 is TGTGCCAGCAGCTTAGTGCGTTTGGCGGGGGGCACAGATACGCAGTATTTT. Translation gives CASSLVRLAGGTDTQYF. The variable domain in full, completed from reference TRBV7-9 and TRBJ2-3, reads DTGVSQNPRHKITKRGQNVTFRCDPISEHNRLYWYRQTLGQGPEFLTYFQNEAQLEKSRLLSDRFSAERPKGSFSTLEIQRTEQGDSAMYLCASSLVRLAGGTDTQYFGPGTRLTVL.